This passage covers 27 T cell receptor beta chains from one sample sequenced in a study of T-cell reconstitution after alpha-beta-depleted transplantation in children. Molecular barcoding with unique molecular identifiers was used for the TCRbeta library. TCRdb fed the PCR reads into MiXCR, producing one record per CDR3 protein. There are around 200,000 distinct CDR3 sequences in the sample; under 20% occur only once, and 40% to 50% lies in the top ten. The source was PBMCs, mostly from graft donor cells, collected 360 days after TCRalphabeta/CD19-depleted stem cell transplant. The source of these receptors is a male patient between 2 and 10 years old who had a stem cell transplant for acute lymphoblastic leukemia, so the T cells may come from the graft donor.

This clonotype was counted only a few times. The chain joins TRBV2 to TRBJ2-2, with D perhaps TRBD2 (6 bases). V dropped 9 bases and J dropped 6 bases, with 11 bases sitting between them. The CDR3 is made up of 12 amino acids. Germline-derived CDR1 and CDR2 are SNHLY and FYNNEI. This chain's CDR3 is CARRWRAGELFF. The CDR3 DNA reads as TGTGCCAGAAGGTGGAGGGCCGGGGAGCTGTTTTTT.

This clonotype was seen only a few times. CDR3 protein: CASSPPRMSTDTQYF. DNA for the CDR3: TGTGCCAGCTCACCACCGAGGATGAGCACAGATACGCAGTATTTT. This chain uses TRBV18 with TRBJ2-3; D gene unclear. Per the germline V gene, CDR1 is KGHSH and CDR2 is LQKENI. The CDR3 runs to 15 residues. The germline V and J ends were trimmed by 0 bases and 0 bases, with 7 bases remaining between them.

The J gene is TRBJ2-7, the V gene TRBV10-3, with TRBD2 matching 9 bases. Germline V gene data show CDR1 as ENHRY and CDR2 as SYGVKD. CDR3 length: 14 amino acids. The J segment lost 6 bases and the V segment lost 0 bases, leaving 3 bases of the junction unmatched. As DNA, the CDR3 is TGTGCCATCAGTGAGTCGTTGACTAGCGGCGAGCAGTACTTC. It translates to CAISESLTSGEQYF.

A few counts support this clonotype. The chain couples TRBV27 to TRBJ2-5; 12 positions match TRBD1. The CDR3 runs 15 residues. CDR1 is MNHEY and CDR2 is SMNVEV in the germline V gene (reference sequence). The trim removed 6 bases at V and 5 bases at J, leaving 7 bases unmatched. The CDR3 sequence: CASSRGQGAGETQYF. The CDR3 DNA is TGTGCCAGCAGCCGGGGACAGGGGGCGGGGGAGACCCAGTACTTC.

Ten or more counts support this clonotype. This rearrangement joins TRBV7-9 to TRBJ1-4; 9 bases are shared with TRBD1. Germline V gene lookup returns CDR1 SEHNR and CDR2 FQNEAQ (reference sequence). V lost 6 bases to trimming and J lost 7 bases; unmatched junction nucleotides: 6. The CDR3 contains 14 residues. In DNA, the CDR3 is TGTGCCAGCAGTCAGGGACAGGGTGCTGAAAAACTGTTTTTT. It yields the protein CASSQGQGAEKLFF. The complete variable domain, with remaining parts taken from reference TRBV7-9 and TRBJ1-4, reads DTGVSQNPRHKITKRGQNVTFRCDPISEHNRLYWYRQTLGQGPEFLTYFQNEAQLEKSRLLSDRFSAERPKGSFSTLEIQRTEQGDSAMYLCASSQGQGAEKLFFGSGTQLSVL.

V is TRBV4-2 and J is TRBJ2-1, with 10 bases matching TRBD2. Losses at the gene ends were 1 base for V and 5 bases for J; bases not matched to a gene: 8. The CDR3 covers 17 residues. In germline, CDR1 is LGHNA, CDR2 YNFKEQ. CDR3 residues: CASSQARGGTSDNEQFF. DNA of the CDR3: TGTGCCAGCAGCCAAGCCCGAGGGGGGACTAGCGACAATGAGCAGTTCTTC.

This clonotype has only a few counts. This chain connects TRBV27 to TRBJ2-7; TRBD1 matches at 9 bases. Trimming at V came to 6 bases and at J to 2 bases, leaving 8 bases not matched to a gene. CDR1 and CDR2 (germline): MNHEY, SMNVEV (reference sequence). The CDR3 has 15 residues. This CDR3 is CASSASGTGTYEQYF. In nucleotides, the CDR3 is TGTGCCAGCAGCGCGTCGGGGACAGGGACCTACGAGCAGTACTTC.

This clonotype was counted between two and nine times. The chain couples TRBV20-1 to TRBJ2-1; 9 bases line up with TRBD2. Trimming took 6 bases from V and 4 from J; bases not matched to a gene: 10. Germline CDR1 and CDR2: DFQATT and SNEGSKA (reference sequence). CDR3 length equals 15 residues. CDR3 residues: CSANPGLALYNEQFF. CDR3 coding DNA: TGCAGTGCAAACCCGGGACTAGCTTTATACAATGAGCAGTTCTTC.

This clonotype was picked up a small number of times. The DNA of the CDR3 is TGTGCCAGCAGCCCAAAGGACAACTCACCCCTCCACTTT. It codes for CASSPKDNSPLHF. The rearrangement uses TRBV3-1 and TRBJ1-6, with D possibly matching TRBD1 (5 bases). CDR1 LGHDT and CDR2 YNNKEL come from the germline V gene (reference sequence). The CDR3 consists of 13 residues. The germline V and J ends were trimmed by 4 bases and 10 bases, with 11 bases remaining between them.

This clonotype has a count of ten or more. The chain carries TRBV20-1 and TRBJ2-3, with TRBD2 matching over 10 bases. V lost 0 bases, J lost 0 bases, and 12 bases stayed unmatched. This CDR3 region has 19 residues. Germline V gives CDR1 DFQATT, CDR2 SNEGSKA (reference sequence). CDR3 loop: CSARDTARLAGASTDTQYF. CDR3 nucleotide sequence: TGCAGTGCTAGAGATACCGCTCGGCTAGCGGGGGCTAGCACAGATACGCAGTATTTT.

The J gene is TRBJ1-1, the V gene TRBV3-1; weak D call: TRBD1 (5 bases). Germline values: CDR1 LGHDT, CDR2 YNNKEL (reference sequence). Trimming stripped 4 bases from V and 6 bases from J, with 12 bases between. The CDR3 runs 13 residues. The CDR3 nucleotides are TGTGCCAGCAGCCCAGGGAGAGGCTCTGAAGCTTTCTTT. Translated, it gives CASSPGRGSEAFF.

A few counts support this clonotype. V gene TRBV20-1 combines with J gene TRBJ2-1, with D unresolved. The V gene's germline CDR1 is DFQATT and CDR2 SNEGSKA (reference sequence). Trimming pared 2 bases from V and 6 bases from J, leaving 8 bases between. This CDR3 region has 12 residues. The CDR3 loop reads CSARPDLNEQFF. The CDR3 region has the DNA TGCAGTGCTAGACCCGACCTCAATGAGCAGTTCTTC.

This clonotype came up a few times. The rearrangement joins TRBV19 to TRBJ2-7, with D perhaps matching TRBD2 (5 bases). Germline V gene data show CDR1 as LNHDA and CDR2 as SQIVND (reference sequence). CDR3 length equals 15 residues. Trimming removed 4 bases from V and 4 bases from J, with 17 bases in between. The CDR3, as DNA: TGTGCCAGTAGTAGTCTCGGAGGATCGCTGTACGAGCAGTACTTC. Translating it yields CASSSLGGSLYEQYF.

The genes are TRBV5-1 and TRBJ2-1, with 8 bases fitting TRBD2. The junction had 5 bases not matched to a gene; V was cut back by 0 bases and J by 3 bases. Germline V gives CDR1 SGHRS, CDR2 YFSETQ. CDR3 length: 16 amino acids. The chain's CDR3 is CASSLVLSGNYNEQFF. The CDR3 DNA follows: TGCGCCAGCAGCTTGGTTCTTAGCGGGAACTACAATGAGCAGTTCTTC.

This clonotype was counted only a few times. The rearrangement uses TRBV7-9 and TRBJ1-1; D gene ambiguous. This CDR3 is 13 amino acids long. V lost 5 bases, J lost 11 bases, and 18 bases lay in between. Looked up from germline, CDR1 is SEHNR and CDR2 is FQNEAQ (reference sequence). DNA for the CDR3: TGTGCCAGCAGCACTAAAGTGAGGGAGAGGGCTTTCTTT. Translation: CASSTKVRERAFF.

The rearrangement links TRBV15 to TRBJ2-3; D assignment may be TRBD1 or TRBD2 (5 bases each). Trimming took off 4 bases at V and 1 base at J, with 18 bases between the two ends. Per the germline V gene, CDR1 is LNHNV and CDR2 is YYDKDF (reference sequence). The CDR3 spans 17 residues. CDR3 residues: CATSKRGDPQGTDTQYF. CDR3 bases: TGTGCCACCAGCAAACGAGGGGACCCCCAGGGCACAGATACGCAGTATTTT.

This clonotype was observed a handful of times. In DNA form, the CDR3 reads TGTGCCAGCACCCTCACGTTAGGCAATGAGCAGTTCTTC. The encoded protein is CASTLTLGNEQFF. The chain joins TRBV6-2 or TRBV6-3 to TRBJ2-1, with unresolved D. V dropped 7 bases and J dropped 6 bases, with 13 bases sitting between them. CDR1 is MNHEY, CDR2 SVGEGT, per germline. This CDR3 contains 13 residues.

In its sample, this clonotype was seen a few times. This CDR3 is CASSGLRGRNEKLFF. The CDR3 DNA reads as TGCGCCAGCAGCGGACTTCGGGGGCGGAATGAAAAACTGTTTTTT. This rearrangement joins TRBV5-1 to TRBJ1-4; weak D call: TRBD1 (6 bases). Germline CDR1 SGHRS, CDR2 YFSETQ. The ends were cut back, 4 bases at V and 5 bases at J, with 15 bases in the middle. The CDR3 is made up of 15 amino acids.

The chain employs TRBV2 and TRBJ2-1; 9 bases are shared with TRBD1. This CDR3 has 15 amino acids. V lost 8 bases to trimming and J lost 7 bases; unmatched junction nucleotides: 12. Looked up from germline, CDR1 is SNHLY and CDR2 is FYNNEI. The CDR3 coding sequence is TGTGCCAGCCCGCTACCGGGACAGGGTTGGAATGAGCAGTTCTTC. Protein product: CASPLPGQGWNEQFF.

This clonotype was seen only a few times. The V gene is TRBV11-2, the J gene TRBJ2-1; tentatively, D is TRBD2 (5 bases). The germline V gene has CDR1 SGHAT and CDR2 FQNNGV. This CDR3 comprises 15 residues. V shed 2 bases and J shed 2 bases, with 10 bases lying between them. The CDR3 bases are TGTGCCAGCAGCTTAAGCGAGGGAACCTACAATGAGCAGTTCTTC. Translation gives CASSLSEGTYNEQFF.

This clonotype occurred once. V and J are TRBV29-1 and TRBJ1-6; 9 bases are a match to TRBD1. Germline V lookup: CDR1 SQVTM, CDR2 ANQGSEA. The J segment lost 10 bases and the V segment lost 5 bases, leaving 6 bases of the junction unmatched. CDR3 length: 13 amino acids. This CDR3 is CSVMDRGGSPLHF. The CDR3 nucleotides are TGCAGCGTTATGGACAGGGGCGGCTCACCCCTCCACTTT.

This clonotype came up many times. The gene calls are TRBV28 and TRBJ2-1; tentative D call: TRBD2 (5 bases). The CDR3 covers 19 residues. Germline V gene data show CDR1 as MDHEN and CDR2 as SYDVKM. V was pared by 1 base and J by 5 bases, with 24 bases between. CDR3 protein: CASSLFLGLSGLAHNEQFF. In nucleotides, the CDR3 is TGTGCCAGCAGTTTATTCTTAGGACTGTCGGGATTGGCACACAATGAGCAGTTCTTC.

Written as DNA, the CDR3 is TGTGCCAGCAGTTTAGTACAGGGAGGCACAGATACGCAGTATTTT. Translating gives CASSLVQGGTDTQYF. The chain joins TRBV12-3 or TRBV12-4 to TRBJ2-3; a possible D gene is TRBD1 (6 bases). Trimming took 1 base from V and 1 from J, leaving 9 bases between them. The CDR3 totals 15 residues.

The CDR3 DNA follows: TGTGCCAGCAGCCTGGGGGGGGCTGGTTCACCCCTCCACTTT. Protein: CASSLGGAGSPLHF. The chain combines TRBV14 with TRBJ1-6; D is perhaps TRBD1 (6 bases). Germline-derived CDR1 and CDR2 are SGHDN and FVKESK. The CDR3 runs 14 residues. Trimming took off 4 bases at V and 9 bases at J, with 13 bases between the two ends.

The DNA of the CDR3 is TGTGCCAGCATTTTTGGGGGGGCGTCAGATACGCAGTATTTT. Protein: CASIFGGASDTQYF. The gene calls are TRBV6-2 or TRBV6-3 and TRBJ2-3; tentatively, D is TRBD2 (7 bases). Trimming shortened V by 7 bases and J by 4 bases, and 15 bases separated the two germline ends. The germline gives CDR1 MNHEY, CDR2 SVGEGT. The length of the CDR3 is 14 residues.

The chain is built from TRBV6-1 and TRBJ2-7, with D unresolved. The length of the CDR3 is 15 residues. Germline CDR1 reads MNHNS; CDR2 reads SASEGT. V was shortened by 6 bases and J by 0 bases, with 15 bases between the two germline ends. Here the CDR3 reads CASSRHRFSSYEQYF. The CDR3 nucleotides are TGTGCCAGCAGCAGACACCGGTTTAGCTCCTACGAGCAGTACTTC.

This clonotype was counted at least ten times. The genes are TRBV7-8 and TRBJ2-7; D is perhaps TRBD2 (6 bases). Germline V gene data show CDR1 as SGHVS and CDR2 as FQNEAQ. The V end was cut by 5 bases, the J end by 0 bases, with 11 bases between. This CDR3 contains 14 residues. Written as DNA, the CDR3 is TGTGCCAGCAGCCCGCGGGACGCCTCCTACGAGCAGTACTTC. Protein product: CASSPRDASYEQYF.